Listed below are T cell receptor beta chains from one sample, sequenced in a study of blood T cell repertoires in COVID-19. Libraries were prepared by immunoSEQ multiplex PCR; TCRdb keeps only in-frame clonotypes and omits some of them. This sample has 30,000 to 40,000 clones, with roughly 92% found just once. The sequenced sample consisted of peripheral blood. The source is a human donor in a cohort sampled during active COVID-19. The CDR3 runs from the conserved cysteine through the conserved F or W. Fields, in order: D gene, V gene, J gene, clone size, CDR3 protein, CDR3 DNA. A D gene is named only where the DNA matches it firmly. The size of a clone is reported for some rows only, either as once, few or many, or as a class for expanded clones.

d_call: TRBD1; v_call: TRBV19; j_call: TRBJ2-5; clone_size: NA; cdr3_aa: CASSQGVEETQYF; cdr3_nt: TGTGCCAGTAGTCAGGGGGTGGAAGAGACCCAGTACTTC
d_call: NA; v_call: TRBV7-8; j_call: TRBJ1-2; clone_size: NA; cdr3_aa: CASSLAGLGDYGYTF; cdr3_nt: TGTGCCAGCAGCTTAGCGGGGCTAGGGGACTATGGCTACACCTTC
d_call: NA; v_call: TRBV27; j_call: TRBJ2-2; clone_size: NA; cdr3_aa: CASSLGGGEAGELFF; cdr3_nt: TGTGCCAGCAGTTTAGGAGGGGGCGAGGCCGGGGAGCTGTTTTTT
d_call: TRBD1; v_call: TRBV20-1; j_call: TRBJ1-2; clone_size: NA; cdr3_aa: CSASPGQTGYTF; cdr3_nt: TGCAGTGCTAGTCCGGGACAGACCGGCTACACCTTC
d_call: TRBD1; v_call: TRBV3-1/TRBV3-2; j_call: TRBJ1-1; clone_size: once; cdr3_aa: CASRDRGRNMNTEAFF; cdr3_nt: TGTGCCAGCAGAGACAGGGGAAGAAATATGAACACTGAAGCTTTCTTT
d_call: NA; v_call: TRBV2; j_call: TRBJ2-1; clone_size: NA; cdr3_aa: CATDGHSKYNEQFF; cdr3_nt: TGTGCCACCGACGGACACAGCAAATACAATGAGCAGTTCTTC
d_call: TRBD1; v_call: TRBV7-9; j_call: TRBJ2-2; clone_size: NA; cdr3_aa: CASSRTGTGPGELFF; cdr3_nt: TGTGCCAGCAGCCGAACCGGGACAGGCCCCGGGGAGCTGTTTTTT
d_call: TRBD2; v_call: TRBV7-2; j_call: TRBJ2-1; clone_size: NA; cdr3_aa: CASSPRTSINEQFF; cdr3_nt: TGTGCCAGCAGCCCTCGGACTAGCATCAATGAGCAGTTCTTC
d_call: NA; v_call: TRBV7-2; j_call: TRBJ2-7; clone_size: once; cdr3_aa: CASSPFSYEQYF; cdr3_nt: TGTGCCAGCAGCCCGTTCTCCTACGAGCAGTACTTC
d_call: TRBD1; v_call: TRBV15; j_call: TRBJ2-7; clone_size: NA; cdr3_aa: CATGQVYEQYF; cdr3_nt: TGTGCCACCGGACAGGTCTACGAGCAGTACTTC
d_call: TRBD2; v_call: TRBV19; j_call: TRBJ2-1; clone_size: NA; cdr3_aa: CASSPRTSGYSYNEQFF; cdr3_nt: TGTGCCAGTAGTCCCAGGACTAGCGGTTACTCCTACAATGAGCAGTTCTTC
d_call: NA; v_call: TRBV12-3/TRBV12-4; j_call: TRBJ1-2; clone_size: NA; cdr3_aa: CASSFPSNYGCTF; cdr3_nt: TGTGCCAGCAGTTTTCCCTCTAACTATGGCTGCACCTTC
d_call: TRBD1; v_call: TRBV2; j_call: TRBJ2-5; clone_size: NA; cdr3_aa: CASASQGIETQYF; cdr3_nt: TGTGCCAGCGCGTCACAGGGGATCGAGACCCAGTACTTC
d_call: NA; v_call: TRBV9; j_call: TRBJ2-7; clone_size: NA; cdr3_aa: CASSVARAGDYEQYF; cdr3_nt: TGTGCCAGCAGCGTAGCCCGGGCCGGGGACTACGAGCAGTACTTC
d_call: NA; v_call: TRBV3-1/TRBV3-2; j_call: TRBJ1-3; clone_size: NA; cdr3_aa: CASSQQGISSGNTIYF; cdr3_nt: TGTGCCAGCAGCCAACAGGGGATCAGCTCTGGAAACACCATATATTTT
d_call: NA; v_call: TRBV20-1; j_call: TRBJ1-2; clone_size: NA; cdr3_aa: CSASNGFENGYTF; cdr3_nt: TGCAGTGCTAGTAACGGGTTTGAGAATGGCTACACCTTC
d_call: NA; v_call: TRBV18; j_call: TRBJ1-2; clone_size: NA; cdr3_aa: CASSPPGNYGYTF; cdr3_nt: TGTGCCAGCTCACCACCCGGTAACTATGGCTACACCTTC
d_call: TRBD1; v_call: TRBV4-1; j_call: TRBJ1-5; clone_size: NA; cdr3_aa: CASSQAATRGYPQHF; cdr3_nt: TGCGCCAGCAGCCAAGCCGCGACCAGGGGGTACCCCCAGCATTTT
d_call: TRBD2; v_call: TRBV5-6; j_call: TRBJ2-1; clone_size: NA; cdr3_aa: CASSSRTSGRAPEQFF; cdr3_nt: TGTGCCAGCAGCTCCCGGACTAGCGGGAGGGCCCCTGAGCAGTTCTTC
d_call: TRBD2; v_call: TRBV7-9; j_call: TRBJ2-1; clone_size: NA; cdr3_aa: CASSLGLAVLFEQFF; cdr3_nt: TGTGCCAGCAGCCTGGGACTAGCGGTCCTTTTTGAGCAGTTCTTC
d_call: NA; v_call: TRBV5-1; j_call: TRBJ1-5; clone_size: NA; cdr3_aa: CASSLGGLIYQPQHF; cdr3_nt: TGCGCCAGCAGCTTGGGGGGACTGATTTATCAGCCCCAGCATTTT
d_call: NA; v_call: TRBV5-1; j_call: TRBJ2-1; clone_size: NA; cdr3_aa: CASSLASGDNNEQFF; cdr3_nt: TGCGCCAGCAGCTTGGCCAGCGGAGACAACAATGAGCAGTTCTTC
d_call: TRBD1; v_call: TRBV7-9; j_call: TRBJ2-7; clone_size: NA; cdr3_aa: CASSLGGDRGRHEQYF; cdr3_nt: TGTGCCAGCAGCTTAGGTGGGGACAGGGGGCGCCACGAGCAGTACTTC
d_call: NA; v_call: TRBV2; j_call: TRBJ1-1; clone_size: NA; cdr3_aa: CASRGAATRDTEAFF; cdr3_nt: TGTGCCAGCAGGGGGGCCGCCACGAGGGACACTGAAGCTTTCTTT
d_call: NA; v_call: TRBV6-1; j_call: TRBJ2-7; clone_size: NA; cdr3_aa: CASSDWGNSYEQYF; cdr3_nt: TGTGCCAGCAGTGATTGGGGCAACTCCTACGAGCAGTACTTC
d_call: NA; v_call: TRBV11-1; j_call: TRBJ2-5; clone_size: NA; cdr3_aa: CASSNIQGQETQYF; cdr3_nt: TGTGCCAGCAGCAACATACAGGGACAAGAGACCCAGTACTTC
d_call: NA; v_call: TRBV5-8; j_call: TRBJ1-2; clone_size: once; cdr3_aa: CASSYLLGGGSNYGYTF; cdr3_nt: TGTGCCAGCAGCTACCTTTTAGGCGGGGGTTCGAACTATGGCTACACCTTC
d_call: NA; v_call: TRBV20-1; j_call: TRBJ2-7; clone_size: NA; cdr3_aa: CSAAGAEQYF; cdr3_nt: TGCAGTGCCGCAGGTGCCGAGCAGTACTTC
d_call: TRBD1; v_call: TRBV2; j_call: TRBJ2-5; clone_size: NA; cdr3_aa: CASSEKTGQETQYF; cdr3_nt: TGTGCCAGCAGTGAGAAGACAGGGCAAGAGACCCAGTACTTC
d_call: TRBD1; v_call: TRBV7-9; j_call: TRBJ1-2; clone_size: NA; cdr3_aa: CASSSAQGDESYGYTF; cdr3_nt: TGTGCCAGCAGCTCCGCCCAGGGGGATGAAAGCTATGGCTACACCTTC
d_call: NA; v_call: TRBV6-5; j_call: TRBJ1-2; clone_size: NA; cdr3_aa: CASRDSFNANYGYTF; cdr3_nt: TGTGCCAGCAGGGACAGCTTCAACGCTAACTATGGCTACACCTTC
d_call: NA; v_call: TRBV4-2; j_call: TRBJ1-2; clone_size: few; cdr3_aa: CASSQVSGEPSYGYTF; cdr3_nt: TGTGCCAGCAGCCAAGTCTCCGGGGAACCCTCCTATGGCTACACCTTC
d_call: NA; v_call: TRBV2; j_call: TRBJ1-1; clone_size: NA; cdr3_aa: CASSEWGPNTEAFF; cdr3_nt: TGTGCCAGCAGTGAATGGGGGCCGAACACTGAAGCTTTCTTT